These 12 T cell receptor beta chains came from one sample sequenced in a study of beta chain features in type 1 diabetes. The whole isolated RNA underwent reverse transcription, so sequencing captured expressed TCRB transcripts. Data came from immunoSEQ multiplex PCR; TCRdb stores just in-frame clones and leaves some out. Of under 950,000 clones detected, 15% to 20% appear once; the ten largest clones hold roughly 0.025%. Sequenced material: naive CD4+ T cells from blood. The receptors were gathered from a woman aged 18-30 years in good health.

This clone was counted a few times. The CDR3 reads CAISRASGTQDTQYF. The CDR3 DNA reads TGTGCCATCAGCCGGGCTAGCGGGACCCAGGATACGCAGTATTTT. The genes are TRBV10-3 and TRBJ2-3; 9 nucleotides line up with TRBD2. The V segment lost 6 bases and the J segment 6 bases; nucleotides outside the gene matches: 10. The CDR3 has 15 amino acids. Germline CDR1 ENHRY, CDR2 SYGVKD.

This clone has just a few counts. This chain's CDR3 is CASSLEQGSTGELFF. CDR3 in DNA: TGCGCCAGCAGCTTGGAACAGGGATCGACCGGGGAGCTGTTTTTT. The chain carries TRBV5-1 and TRBJ2-2, with TRBD1 as a possible D gene (6 bases). The CDR3 is 15 residues long. Deletions cut 0 bases from V and 5 bases from J, with 11 bases between. Germline CDR1 is SGHRS and CDR2 is YFSETQ.

This chain uses TRBV18 with TRBJ2-3, with TRBD2 as a possible D gene (7 bases). The CDR3 is made up of 16 amino acids. The V gene's germline CDR1 is KGHSH and CDR2 LQKENI. The germline V and J ends were trimmed by 6 bases and 4 bases, with 20 bases remaining between them. The CDR3 loop is CASSITGASGSDTQYF. The CDR3 nucleotides read TGTGCCAGCTCCATAACGGGGGCTAGCGGTTCAGATACGCAGTATTTT.

This clone has more than one count but fewer than ten. The chain combines TRBV11-2 with TRBJ2-7, with D tentatively TRBD2 (6 bases). Germline CDR1 reads SGHAT; CDR2 reads FQNNGV. The CDR3 runs to 16 residues. The V gene lost 3 bases and the J gene lost 5 bases, with 20 bases spanning the gap. The CDR3 nucleotides are TGTGCCAGCAGCTTTCGACCGACTAGGGGAAGTGACGAGCAGTACTTC. Translated, it gives CASSFRPTRGSDEQYF.

In this sample, this clone turned up a few times. The chain has TRBV6-1 and TRBJ2-4; TRBD2 matches at 16 bases. V trimming: 1 base; J trimming: 8 bases; junction bases outside the gene matches: 8. This CDR3 region has 18 residues. CDR1 and CDR2 (germline): MNHNS, SASEGT. In DNA form, the CDR3 reads TGTGCCAGCAGTGAAGAACCGGGACTAGCGGGAGGGGAAGACATTCAGTACTTC. Protein sequence: CASSEEPGLAGGEDIQYF.

In its sample, this clone was seen a few times. The rearrangement links TRBV20-1 to TRBJ2-7; possibly TRBD2 for D (6 bases). The CDR3 is made up of 11 amino acids. V was cut by 6 bases and J by 6 bases, with 12 bases left in between. Per germline, CDR1 DFQATT and CDR2 SNEGSKA (reference sequence). The CDR3 nucleotides read TGCAGTGCGACCCCCGGGGGCGAGCAGTACTTC. Residues: CSATPGGEQYF.

The rearrangement links TRBV18 to TRBJ2-4; 10 bases line up with TRBD2. Per the germline V gene, CDR1 is KGHSH and CDR2 is LQKENI. The CDR3 loop spans 16 amino acids. V shed 5 bases and J 9 bases; nucleotides not matched to a gene: 13. The CDR3 nucleotides are TGTGCCAGCTCAACCCCGGTAGCGGGAGGCCTTGGCATTCAGTACTTC. Translating it yields CASSTPVAGGLGIQYF.

The rearrangement links TRBV10-1 to TRBJ1-1, with 7 bases aligning to TRBD1. The CDR3 covers 16 residues. The V and J ends lost 3 bases and 8 bases, in that order; junction bases with no gene match: 15. CDR1 and CDR2 (germline): WNHNN, SYGVQD (reference sequence). The CDR3 DNA reads as TGCGCCAGCAGTGAAAGGGGGCGAGAGGGGGCGGCAGAAGCTTTCTTT. Translated: CASSERGREGAAEAFF.

The CDR3 nucleotides read TGCGCCAGCAGCTTGTTGCCGGGCGGGGCAGGTGGACCCTACGAGCAGTACTTC. Protein: CASSLLPGGAGGPYEQYF. The chain has TRBV5-1 and TRBJ2-7; the D gene is possibly TRBD2 (6 bases). Germline loops: CDR1 SGHRS, CDR2 YFSETQ. The CDR3 is 18 residues long. V was shortened by 1 base and J by 2 bases, with 22 bases between the two germline ends. Supplemented by reference TRBV5-1 and TRBJ2-7, the full variable domain reads KAGVTQTPRYLIKTRGQQVTLSCSPISGHRSVSWYQQTPGQGLQFLFEYFSETQRNKGNFPGRFSGRQFSNSRSEMNVSTLELGDSALYLCASSLLPGGAGGPYEQYFGPGTRLTVT.

This chain connects TRBV27 to TRBJ1-6; the match to TRBD1 covers 8 bases. The CDR3 loop spans 14 amino acids. In germline, CDR1 is MNHEY, CDR2 SMNVEV (reference sequence). The V gene end was trimmed by 6 bases and the J gene end by 9 bases; junction bases not matched to a gene: 7. Here the CDR3 DNA reads TGTGCCAGCAGGACGGGACAGGTCCTTTCACCCCTCCACTTT. Its translation is CASRTGQVLSPLHF.

Concerning this clone itself: Other DNA variants within this sample encode the same CDR3. The rearrangement joins TRBV2 to TRBJ1-5; D gene unclear. Germline lookup yields CDR1 SNHLY and CDR2 FYNNEI. The V end was cut by 2 bases, the J end by 4 bases, with 9 bases between. The CDR3 length is 14 residues. The CDR3 sequence is CASSELVGNQPQHF. CDR3 in DNA: TGTGCCAGCAGTGAACTGGTGGGGAATCAGCCCCAGCATTTT.

A few counts support this clone. V is TRBV4-2 and J is TRBJ1-2, with 7 nucleotides matching TRBD1. With 3 bases clipped from V and 4 bases from J, the junction kept 2 bases outside the gene matches. CDR1 is LGHNA, CDR2 YNFKEQ, per germline. CDR3 length: 13 amino acids. As DNA, the CDR3 is TGTGCCAGCAGCCATGGGACAGCCTATGGCTACACCTTC. It yields the protein CASSHGTAYGYTF.